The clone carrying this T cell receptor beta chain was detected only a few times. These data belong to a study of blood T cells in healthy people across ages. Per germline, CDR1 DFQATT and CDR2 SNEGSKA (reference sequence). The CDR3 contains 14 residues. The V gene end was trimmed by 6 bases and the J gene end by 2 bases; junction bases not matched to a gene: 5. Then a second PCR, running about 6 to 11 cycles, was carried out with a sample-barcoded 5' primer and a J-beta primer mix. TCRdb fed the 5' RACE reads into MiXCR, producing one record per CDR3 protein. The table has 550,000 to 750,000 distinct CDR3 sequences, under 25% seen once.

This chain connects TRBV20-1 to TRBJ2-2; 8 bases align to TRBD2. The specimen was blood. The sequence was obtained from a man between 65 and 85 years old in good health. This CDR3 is CSAAREANTGELFF. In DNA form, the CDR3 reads TGCAGTGCCGCGCGGGAGGCTAACACCGGGGAGCTGTTTTTT.